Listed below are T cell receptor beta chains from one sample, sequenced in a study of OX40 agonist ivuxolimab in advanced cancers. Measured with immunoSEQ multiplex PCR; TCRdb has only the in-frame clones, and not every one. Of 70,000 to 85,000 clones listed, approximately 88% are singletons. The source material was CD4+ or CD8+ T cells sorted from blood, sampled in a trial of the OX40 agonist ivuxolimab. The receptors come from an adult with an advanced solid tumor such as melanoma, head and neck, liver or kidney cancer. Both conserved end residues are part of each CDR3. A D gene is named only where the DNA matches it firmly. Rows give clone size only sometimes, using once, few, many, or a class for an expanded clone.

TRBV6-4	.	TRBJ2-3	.	CASGPTGTSSTDTQYF	TGTGCCAGCGGTCCTACGGGGACCTCTAGCACAGATACGCAGTATTTT
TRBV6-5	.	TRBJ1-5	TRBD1	CASRDRGNNQPQHF	TGTGCCAGCAGAGACAGGGGGAACAATCAGCCCCAGCATTTT
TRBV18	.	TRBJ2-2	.	CASSPSFRTVNTGELFF	TGTGCCAGCTCACCAAGTTTCAGGACGGTGAACACCGGGGAGCTGTTTTTT
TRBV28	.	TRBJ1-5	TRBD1	CASRTRGQGNQPQHF	TGTGCCAGCAGGACTCGCGGACAGGGCAATCAGCCCCAGCATTTT
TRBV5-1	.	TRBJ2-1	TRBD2	CASSGAGGFGDEQFF	TGCGCCAGCAGCGGAGCGGGAGGGTTTGGCGATGAGCAGTTCTTC
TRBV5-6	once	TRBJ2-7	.	CASSLVGFYEQYF	TGTGCCAGCAGCTTGGTGGGGTTCTACGAGCAGTACTTC
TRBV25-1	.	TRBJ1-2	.	CASSGTPEGYGYTF	TGTGCCAGCAGCGGGACTCCGGAGGGGTATGGCTACACCTTC
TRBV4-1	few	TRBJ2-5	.	CASSQEALGITRGETQYF	TGCGCCAGCAGCCAAGAGGCACTCGGGATCACCAGGGGAGAGACCCAGTACTTC
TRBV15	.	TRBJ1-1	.	CATGTRGTEAFF	TGTGCCACCGGGACCCGGGGGACTGAAGCTTTCTTT
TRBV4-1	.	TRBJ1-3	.	CASSQDVQGVRNTIYF	TGCGCCAGCAGCCAAGATGTGCAGGGTGTTAGAAACACCATATATTTT
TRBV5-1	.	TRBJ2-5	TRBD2	CASSSLRGIRDEKETQYF	TGCGCCAGCAGCTCATTGCGGGGGATCCGGGACGAAAAAGAGACCCAGTACTTC
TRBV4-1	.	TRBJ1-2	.	CASSQGRYGYTF	TGCGCCAGCAGCCAAGGACGATATGGCTACACCTTC
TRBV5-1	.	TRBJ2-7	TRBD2	CASSLAGLAGDEQYF	TGCGCCAGCAGCTTGGCGGGACTAGCGGGCGACGAGCAGTACTTC
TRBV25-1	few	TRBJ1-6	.	CASSRGASNSPLHF	TGTGCCAGCAGTCGCGGAGCCTCTAATTCACCCCTCCACTTT
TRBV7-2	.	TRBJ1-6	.	CASSFPAERNSPLHF	TGTGCCAGCAGCTTCCCCGCAGAGAGAAATTCACCCCTCCACTTT
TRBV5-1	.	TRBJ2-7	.	CASSNPGGNYEQYF	TGCGCCAGCAGCAATCCCGGAGGGAACTACGAGCAGTACTTC
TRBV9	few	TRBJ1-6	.	CASSASTARNSPLHF	TGTGCCAGCAGCGCCTCGACAGCCAGAAATTCACCCCTCCACTTT
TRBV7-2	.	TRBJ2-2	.	CASSLIPNTGELFF	TGTGCCAGCAGCTTAATCCCGAACACCGGGGAGCTGTTTTTT
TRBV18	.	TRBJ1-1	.	CASSMGGDLEAFF	TGTGCCAGCTCCATGGGTGGGGATCTTGAAGCTTTCTTT
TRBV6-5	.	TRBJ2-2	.	CASLRANTGELFF	TGTGCCAGCCTTAGGGCGAACACCGGGGAGCTGTTTTTT
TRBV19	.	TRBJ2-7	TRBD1	CASSIRDRDSYEQYF	TGTGCCAGTAGTATCCGGGACAGAGACTCCTACGAGCAGTACTTC
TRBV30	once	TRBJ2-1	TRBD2	CAWSPSWTSGGGGNEQFF	TGTGCCTGGAGTCCCTCGTGGACTAGCGGGGGGGGAGGGAATGAGCAGTTCTTC
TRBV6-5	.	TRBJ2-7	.	CASRIGGASSYEQYF	TGTGCCAGCAGGATCGGGGGTGCGAGCTCCTACGAGCAGTACTTC
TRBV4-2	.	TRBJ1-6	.	CASSQDLRGPVWSSPLHF	TGTGCCAGCAGCCAAGATCTAAGGGGACCCGTCTGGAGTTCACCCCTCCACTTT
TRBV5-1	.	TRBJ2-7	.	CASSLEVGYEQYF	TGCGCCAGCAGCTTGGAGGTCGGCTACGAGCAGTACTTC
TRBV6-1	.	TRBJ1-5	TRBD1	CASGPHRGMEPQHF	TGTGCCAGCGGACCACACAGGGGAATGGAGCCCCAGCATTTT
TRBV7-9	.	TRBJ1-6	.	CASRPNGANSPLHF	TGTGCCAGCAGACCAAACGGGGCCAATTCACCCCTCCACTTT
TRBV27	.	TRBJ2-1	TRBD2	CASSRTSGRWDEQFF	TGTGCCAGCAGCCGGACTAGCGGGAGGTGGGATGAGCAGTTCTTC
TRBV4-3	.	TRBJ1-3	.	CASSRLTGLGNTIYF	TGCGCCAGCAGCCGACTTACAGGGTTGGGAAACACCATATATTTT
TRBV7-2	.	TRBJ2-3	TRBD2	CASSAQLAGVTDTQYF	TGTGCCAGCAGCGCCCAGCTAGCGGGAGTCACAGATACGCAGTATTTT
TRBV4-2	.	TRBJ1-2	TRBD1	CASSQDRGLGGYTF	TGTGCCAGCAGCCAGGACAGGGGGCTGGGAGGCTACACCTTC
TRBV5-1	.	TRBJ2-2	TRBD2	CASSLVGLALRTGELFF	TGCGCCAGCAGCTTGGTGGGACTAGCCTTAAGAACCGGGGAGCTGTTTTTT
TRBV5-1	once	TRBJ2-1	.	CASSYDPVQLAREQFF	TGCGCCAGCAGCTACGATCCGGTCCAGCTAGCGAGGGAGCAGTTCTTC
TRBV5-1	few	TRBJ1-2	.	CASSLAGVSTGSYGYTF	TGCGCCAGCAGCTTGGCGGGGGTTAGTACGGGATCGTATGGCTACACCTTC
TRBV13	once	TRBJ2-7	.	CASSADSYEQYF	TGTGCCAGCAGCGCGGACAGCTACGAGCAGTACTTC
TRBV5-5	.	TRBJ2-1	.	CASSRWATYNEQFF	TGTGCCAGCAGCCGTTGGGCGACCTACAATGAGCAGTTCTTC
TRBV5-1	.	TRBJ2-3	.	CASSLWGADTQYF	TGCGCCAGCAGCTTATGGGGTGCAGATACGCAGTATTTT
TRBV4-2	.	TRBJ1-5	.	CASSRDLTGAQPQHF	TGTGCCAGCAGCCGAGATCTAACGGGGGCACAGCCCCAGCATTTT
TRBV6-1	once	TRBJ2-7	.	CASSAKGYEQYF	TGTGCCAGCAGTGCGAAAGGCTACGAGCAGTACTTC
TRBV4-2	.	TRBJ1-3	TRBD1	CASSQERTGANTIYF	TGTGCCAGCAGCCAAGAACGGACAGGGGCGAACACCATATATTTT
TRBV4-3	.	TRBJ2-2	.	CASSQDYTGELFF	TGCGCCAGCAGCCAAGATTACACCGGGGAGCTGTTTTTT
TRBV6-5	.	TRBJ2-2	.	CASRSDSRQGELFF	TGTGCCAGCAGATCCGATAGCCGGCAGGGGGAGCTGTTTTTT
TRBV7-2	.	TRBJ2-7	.	CASRGTYEQYF	TGTGCCAGCAGGGGGACCTACGAGCAGTACTTC
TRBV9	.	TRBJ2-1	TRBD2	CASSPRLAKSSYNEQFF	TGTGCCAGCAGCCCCCGACTAGCGAAAAGCTCCTACAATGAGCAGTTCTTC
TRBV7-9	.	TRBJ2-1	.	CASSLGSGDPANNEQFF	TGTGCCAGCAGCTTAGGGTCGGGGGACCCCGCTAACAATGAGCAGTTCTTC
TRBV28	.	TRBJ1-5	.	CASSFSPPRPQHF	TGTGCCAGCAGTTTCTCCCCCCCGCGACCCCAGCATTTT
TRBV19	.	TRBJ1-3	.	CASSIRESSGNTIYF	TGTGCCAGTAGTATACGGGAGAGCTCTGGAAACACCATATATTTT
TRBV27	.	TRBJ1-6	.	CASRILNNSPLHF	TGTGCCAGCAGGATCCTTAATAATTCACCCCTCCACTTT
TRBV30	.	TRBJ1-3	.	CAWSRLGKAGNTIYF	TGTGCCTGGAGTCGTCTCGGGAAAGCTGGAAACACCATATATTTT
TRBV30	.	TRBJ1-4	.	CAVSRGGTEKLFF	TGTGCCGTATCACGGGGGGGCACCGAAAAACTGTTTTTT
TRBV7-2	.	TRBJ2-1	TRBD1	CASSIPGQGWHEQFF	TGTGCCAGCAGCATACCGGGACAGGGTTGGCATGAGCAGTTCTTC
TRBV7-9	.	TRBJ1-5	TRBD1	CASSLGTGENQPQHF	TGTGCCAGCAGCTTAGGAACAGGGGAAAATCAGCCCCAGCATTTT